This TCR beta chain was retrieved from a study of cytomegalovirus exposure and HLA in healthy donors. Regarding the study as a whole: Most of the TCR beta V segments (in an earlier analysis) were productive either about 87% or about 30% of the time. Researchers reported from a later analysis that most CMV-associated TCR beta chains appeared HLA-restricted.

This clone was detected many times. Its target is not known. PCR amplification relied on 60 Vbeta primers (plus 13 Jbeta primers). TCRdb's copy holds only in-frame clones and misses some; the assay was immunoSEQ multiplex PCR. The data hold 150,000 to 200,000 clones, with roughly 10% observed a single time. Losses at the gene ends were 5 bases for V and 1 base for J; bases not matched to a gene: 1. The CDR3 loop spans 13 amino acids. Germline V gene lookup returns CDR1 GTSNPN and CDR2 SVGIG (reference sequence). V and J are TRBV30 and TRBJ1-5; 8 bases map to TRBD1. Sequenced input: PBMCs. This sequence was found in a woman in her twenties or thirties in good health and CMV-seropositive. For the CDR3, the DNA is TGTGCCTGGGGACAGGGAAGCAATCAGCCCCAGCATTTT. Its protein is CAWGQGSNQPQHF.